This TCR beta chain was observed in a study of T cell changes during pregnancy in multiple sclerosis. From germline, CDR1 is SGDLS and CDR2 YYNGEE. The CDR3 contains 18 residues. The V gene end was trimmed by 4 bases and the J gene end by 2 bases; junction bases not matched to a gene: 10. The assay was immunoSEQ multiplex PCR, and TCRdb's table has in-frame clones only and misses some. The table lists approximately 30,000 clones, roughly 90% of them singletons. Specimen: CD8+ T cells from peripheral blood mononuclear cells, collected in the second trimester of pregnancy. This TCR was sampled from a female donor with multiple sclerosis, enrolled in a pregnancy study. The chain has TRBV9 and TRBJ1-3; 12 nucleotides agree with TRBD1. The DNA for the CDR3 is TGTGCCAGCAGCTCCCGTAGCGGGACAGGGGGCGCTGGAAACACCATATATTTT. Protein product: CASSSRSGTGGAGNTIYF.